This T cell receptor (beta chain) emerged from a study of identifying expanded T cells in peripheral blood. General study points: Roughly two-week clone count variance significantly increased as total template count grew. Technical replicates showed about 1.2 changed clones; approximately 2 weeks roughly 16; four weeks 19.

Healthy donors had no documented immune events, such as infections, while sampled. The table came from immunoSEQ multiplex PCR; TCRdb's copy has only in-frame clones and leaves some out. This sample carries more than 95,000 clones, 84% of them seen once, and the ten largest clones take 2.5% to 4%. Points on this clone: Its antigen is unidentified.

This sequence was found in a person aged 18 to 70 in good health. The sample consisted of blood.

CDR3 residues: CASSEGGLNTGELFF. CDR3 in DNA: TGTGCCAGCAGTGAAGGGGGGTTAAACACCGGGGAGCTGTTTTTT. V gene TRBV25-1 combines with J gene TRBJ2-2; tentatively, D is TRBD2 (6 bases). The CDR3 is 15 amino acids. Looked up from germline, CDR1 is MGHDK and CDR2 is SYGVNS. Trimming removed 2 bases at V and 2 bases at J, with 9 bases between.